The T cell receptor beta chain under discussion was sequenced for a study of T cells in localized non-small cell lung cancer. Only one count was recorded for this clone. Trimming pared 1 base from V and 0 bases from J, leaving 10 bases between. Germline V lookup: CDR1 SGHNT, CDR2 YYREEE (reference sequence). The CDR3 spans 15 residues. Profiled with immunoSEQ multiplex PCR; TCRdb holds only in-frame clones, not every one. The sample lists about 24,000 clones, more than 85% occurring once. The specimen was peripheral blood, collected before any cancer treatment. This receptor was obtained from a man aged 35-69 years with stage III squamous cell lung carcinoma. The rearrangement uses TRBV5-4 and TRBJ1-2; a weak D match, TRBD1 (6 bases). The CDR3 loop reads CASSLTRDTNYGYTF. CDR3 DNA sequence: TGTGCCAGCAGCTTGACCCGGGACACTAACTATGGCTACACCTTC.